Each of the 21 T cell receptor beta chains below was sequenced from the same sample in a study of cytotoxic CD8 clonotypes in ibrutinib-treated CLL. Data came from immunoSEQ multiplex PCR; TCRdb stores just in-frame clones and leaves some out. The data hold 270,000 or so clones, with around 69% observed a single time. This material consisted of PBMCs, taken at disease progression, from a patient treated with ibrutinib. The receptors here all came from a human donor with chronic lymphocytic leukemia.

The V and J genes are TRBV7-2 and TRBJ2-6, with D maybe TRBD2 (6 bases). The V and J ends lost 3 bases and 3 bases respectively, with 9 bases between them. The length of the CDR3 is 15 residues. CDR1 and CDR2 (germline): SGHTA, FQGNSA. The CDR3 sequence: CASSLLGGGANVLTF. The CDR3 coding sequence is TGTGCCAGCAGCTTGCTGGGAGGTGGGGCCAACGTCCTGACTTTC.

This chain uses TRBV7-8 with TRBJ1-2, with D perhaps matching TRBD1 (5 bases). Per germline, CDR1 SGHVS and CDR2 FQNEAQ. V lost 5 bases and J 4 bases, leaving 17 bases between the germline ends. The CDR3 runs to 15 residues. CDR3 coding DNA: TGTGCCAGCAGCCAAGTTGGGGCGCTGGGCTATGGCTACACCTTC. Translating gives CASSQVGALGYGYTF.

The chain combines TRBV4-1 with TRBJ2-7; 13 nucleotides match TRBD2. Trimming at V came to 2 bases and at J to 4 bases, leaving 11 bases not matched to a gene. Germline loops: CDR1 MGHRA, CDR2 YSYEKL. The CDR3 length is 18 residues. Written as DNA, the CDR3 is TGCGCCAGCAGCCAACCCCCGGGACTAGCGGGAATTGTATACGAGCAGTACTTC. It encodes CASSQPPGLAGIVYEQYF.

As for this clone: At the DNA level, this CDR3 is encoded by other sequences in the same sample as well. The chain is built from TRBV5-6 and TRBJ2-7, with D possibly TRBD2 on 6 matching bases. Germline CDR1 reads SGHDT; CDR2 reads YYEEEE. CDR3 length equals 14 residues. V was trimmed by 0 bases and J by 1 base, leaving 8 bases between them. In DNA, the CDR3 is TGTGCCAGCAGCTTGGGACTAGGGTCCTACGAGCAGTACTTC. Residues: CASSLGLGSYEQYF.

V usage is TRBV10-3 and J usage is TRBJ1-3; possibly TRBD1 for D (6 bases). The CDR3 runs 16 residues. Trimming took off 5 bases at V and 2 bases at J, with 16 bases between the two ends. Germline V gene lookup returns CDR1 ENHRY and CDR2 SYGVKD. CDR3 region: CAISPGTPTTGNTIYF. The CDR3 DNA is TGTGCCATCAGTCCCGGGACACCCACGACTGGAAACACCATATATTTT.

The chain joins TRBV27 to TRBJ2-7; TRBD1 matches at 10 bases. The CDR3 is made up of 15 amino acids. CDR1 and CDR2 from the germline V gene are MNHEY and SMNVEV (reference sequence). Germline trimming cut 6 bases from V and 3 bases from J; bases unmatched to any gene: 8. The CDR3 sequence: CASSPRTGGDYEQYF. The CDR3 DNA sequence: TGTGCCAGCAGCCCTCGGACAGGGGGGGACTACGAGCAGTACTTC.

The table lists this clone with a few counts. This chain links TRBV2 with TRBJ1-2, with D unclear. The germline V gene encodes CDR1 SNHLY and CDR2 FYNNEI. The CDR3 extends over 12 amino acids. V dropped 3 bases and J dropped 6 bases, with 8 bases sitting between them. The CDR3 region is CASSDSLDGYTF. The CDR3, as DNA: TGTGCCAGCAGTGACAGTCTGGATGGCTACACCTTC.

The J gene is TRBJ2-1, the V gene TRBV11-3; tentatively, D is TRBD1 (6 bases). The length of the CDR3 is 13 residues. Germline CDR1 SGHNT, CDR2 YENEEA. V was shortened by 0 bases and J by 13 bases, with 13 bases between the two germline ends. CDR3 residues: CASSLDGDGGQFF. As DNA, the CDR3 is TGTGCCAGCAGCTTAGATGGGGATGGGGGCCAGTTCTTC.

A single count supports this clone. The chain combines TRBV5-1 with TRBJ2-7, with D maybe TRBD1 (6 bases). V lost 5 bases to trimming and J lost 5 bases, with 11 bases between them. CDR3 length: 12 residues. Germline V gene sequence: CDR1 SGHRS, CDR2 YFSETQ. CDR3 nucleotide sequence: TGCGCCAGCAGATTACAGGGTGACGAGCAGTACTTC. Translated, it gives CASRLQGDEQYF.

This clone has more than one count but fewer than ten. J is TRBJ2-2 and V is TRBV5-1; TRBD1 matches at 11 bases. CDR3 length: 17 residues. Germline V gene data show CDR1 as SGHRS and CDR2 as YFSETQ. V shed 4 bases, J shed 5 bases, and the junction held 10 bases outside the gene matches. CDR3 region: CASSGKRTGGGTGELFF. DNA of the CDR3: TGCGCCAGCAGCGGCAAAAGGACAGGGGGCGGAACCGGGGAGCTGTTTTTT.

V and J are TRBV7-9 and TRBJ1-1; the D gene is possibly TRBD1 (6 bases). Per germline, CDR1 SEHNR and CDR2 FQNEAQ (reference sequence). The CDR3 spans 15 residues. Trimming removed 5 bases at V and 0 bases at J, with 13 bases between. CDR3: CASSRKGQMNTEAFF. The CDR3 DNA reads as TGTGCCAGCAGCCGAAAAGGACAGATGAACACTGAAGCTTTCTTT. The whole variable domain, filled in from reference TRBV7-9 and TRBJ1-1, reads DTGVSQNPRHKITKRGQNVTFRCDPISEHNRLYWYRQTLGQGPEFLTYFQNEAQLEKSRLLSDRFSAERPKGSFSTLEIQRTEQGDSAMYLCASSRKGQMNTEAFFGQGTRLTVV.

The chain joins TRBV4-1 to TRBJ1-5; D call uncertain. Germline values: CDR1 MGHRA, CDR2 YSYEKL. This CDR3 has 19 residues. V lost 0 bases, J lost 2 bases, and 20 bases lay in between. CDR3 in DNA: TGCGCCAGCAGCCAAGATAACATGCGGGTAGCTTCGGGCAATCAGCCCCAGCATTTT. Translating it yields CASSQDNMRVASGNQPQHF.

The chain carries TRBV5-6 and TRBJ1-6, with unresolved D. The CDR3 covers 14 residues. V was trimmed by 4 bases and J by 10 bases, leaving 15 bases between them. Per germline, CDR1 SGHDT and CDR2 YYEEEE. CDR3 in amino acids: CASSLVGIGSPLHF. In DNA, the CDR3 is TGTGCCAGCAGCCTGGTGGGAATTGGATCACCCCTCCACTTT.

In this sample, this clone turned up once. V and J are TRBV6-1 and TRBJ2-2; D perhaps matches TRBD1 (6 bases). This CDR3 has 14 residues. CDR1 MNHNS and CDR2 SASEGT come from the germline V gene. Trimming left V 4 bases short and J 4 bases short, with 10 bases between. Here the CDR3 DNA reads TGTGCCAGCAGTGCCCAGGGGAGCACCGGGGAGCTGTTTTTT. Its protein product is CASSAQGSTGELFF.

CDR3 nucleotide sequence: TGCAGTGTCGACAGACAAGAGACCCAGTACTTC. This sequence encodes CSVDRQETQYF. This chain connects TRBV20-1 to TRBJ2-5, with a weak D call TRBD1 (5 bases). With 7 bases removed from V and 2 bases from J, the gap between germline ends came to 8 bases. Per germline, CDR1 DFQATT and CDR2 SNEGSKA (reference sequence). The CDR3 contains 11 residues.

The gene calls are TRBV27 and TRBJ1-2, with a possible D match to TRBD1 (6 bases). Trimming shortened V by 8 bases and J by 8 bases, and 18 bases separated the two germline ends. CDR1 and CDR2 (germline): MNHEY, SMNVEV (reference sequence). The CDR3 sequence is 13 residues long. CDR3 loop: CASGGALIRGYTF. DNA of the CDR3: TGTGCCAGCGGGGGGGCCCTTATCCGGGGCTACACCTTC.

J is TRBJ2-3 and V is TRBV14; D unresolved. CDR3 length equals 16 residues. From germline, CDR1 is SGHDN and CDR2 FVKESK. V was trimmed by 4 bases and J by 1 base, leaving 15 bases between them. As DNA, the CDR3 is TGTGCCAGCAGCCCATACACCGACCTGGGCACAGATACGCAGTATTTT. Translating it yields CASSPYTDLGTDTQYF.

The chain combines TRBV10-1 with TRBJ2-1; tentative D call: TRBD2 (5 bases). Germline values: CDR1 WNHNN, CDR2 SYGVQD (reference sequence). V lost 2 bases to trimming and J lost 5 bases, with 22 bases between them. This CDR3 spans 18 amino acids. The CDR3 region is CASSETGFTSVGDNEQFF. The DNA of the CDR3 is TGCGCCAGCAGTGAGACTGGGTTTACCTCGGTCGGGGACAATGAGCAGTTCTTC.

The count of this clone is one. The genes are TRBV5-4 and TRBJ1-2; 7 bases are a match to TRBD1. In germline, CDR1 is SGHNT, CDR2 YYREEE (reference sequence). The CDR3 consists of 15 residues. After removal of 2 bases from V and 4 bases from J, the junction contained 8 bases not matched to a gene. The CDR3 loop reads CASSFEPTGRYGYTF. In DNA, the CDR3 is TGTGCCAGCAGCTTCGAACCGACAGGGCGCTATGGCTACACCTTC.

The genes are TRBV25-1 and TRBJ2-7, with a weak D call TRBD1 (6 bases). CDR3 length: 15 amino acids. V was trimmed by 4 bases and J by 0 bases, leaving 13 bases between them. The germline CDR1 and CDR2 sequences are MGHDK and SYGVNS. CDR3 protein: CASSAQGSLSYEQYF. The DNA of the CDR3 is TGTGCCAGCAGTGCCCAGGGGAGTCTCTCCTACGAGCAGTACTTC.

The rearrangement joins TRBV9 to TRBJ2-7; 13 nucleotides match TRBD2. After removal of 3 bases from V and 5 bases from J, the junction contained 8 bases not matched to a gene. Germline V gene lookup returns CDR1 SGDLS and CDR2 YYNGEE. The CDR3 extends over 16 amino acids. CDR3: CASSGTGTSGIDEQYF. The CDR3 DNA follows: TGTGCCAGCAGCGGTACCGGGACTAGCGGGATTGACGAGCAGTACTTC.